This T cell receptor beta chain was sequenced for a study of T cell repertoires in cytomegalovirus infection. The wider study: Recently described HLA-C-restricted plus well-studied HLA-B-restricted CMV epitopes were used. Public signatures in TCR beta pointed to CMV infection and matching HLA type. Overall study results and limits: Dominant in the ex vivo response were TCR beta clonotypes restricted by HLA-C and specific for CMV. Individuals carrying CMV plus the relevant HLA were identified by cumulative frequency of public TCR beta families.

In the case of this clonotype: What it binds is unknown.

TCRdb re-called the reads through MiXCR, storing one row per CDR3 protein. The sample lists 250,000 to 300,000 distinct CDR3 sequences; roughly a fifth were seen once. Germline V gene sequence: CDR1 SEHNR, CDR2 FQNEAQ (reference sequence). The V and J ends lost 1 base and 6 bases respectively, with 9 bases between them. This CDR3 region has 14 residues. The chain joins TRBV7-9 to TRBJ1-4; D gene uncertain. This sequence was found in a human donor in good health (CMV status not recorded). Some clones in this sample may be carry-over from other donors' samples. The input for sequencing was cultured PBMCs, taken from culture after CMV antigen stimulation. CDR3 region: CASSLGPSDEKLFF. The CDR3 region has the DNA TGTGCCAGCAGCTTAGGCCCCTCTGATGAAAAACTGTTTTTT.